Listed below are T cell receptor beta chains from one sample, sequenced in a study of Ad26.COV2.S vaccination and SARS-CoV-2 variants. TCRdb's table, derived via immunoSEQ multiplex PCR, lists solely in-frame clones and lacks some. The table has more than 300,000 clones, around 84% seen once. Sequenced here: peripheral blood, sampled in a trial of Ad26.COV2.S vaccine versus placebo. All receptors come from a person aged 18-60 years who received the Ad26.COV2.S COVID-19 vaccine or a placebo. Each CDR3 is given with its conserved first and last residue. The order of the fields is clone size, J gene, V gene, CDR3 protein. Not every row has a clone size; where given, it reads once, few, many or a size class.

NA TRBJ2-2 TRBV4-3 CASSEGQGDPGELFF
NA TRBJ1-2 TRBV20-1 CSASPMQGDGYTF
NA TRBJ1-2 TRBV5-8 CATEAVPTGSNYGYTF
NA TRBJ2-1 TRBV11-2 CASSLGTGRYNEQFF
NA TRBJ2-5 TRBV12-3/TRBV12-4 CASSREQETQYF
NA TRBJ2-1 TRBV4-1 CASSRTGLAGGDNEQFF
NA TRBJ2-3 TRBV5-4 CASSRGGDRNTDTQYF
NA TRBJ1-6 TRBV18 CASSLAGGLSNSPLHF
NA TRBJ1-3 TRBV7-9 CASSSRGTSSGNTIYF
NA TRBJ1-1 TRBV19 CASSITPGTEAFF
NA TRBJ1-2 TRBV7-9 CASSLEGGNGYTF
NA TRBJ1-2 TRBV29-1 CSVESGQGSYGYTF
NA TRBJ1-2 TRBV3-1/TRBV3-2 CASPKGYGYTF
once TRBJ1-5 TRBV6-5 CASHQGGQPQHF
NA TRBJ2-1 TRBV5-1 CASSAGGGQILSSYNEQFF
many TRBJ1-4 TRBV5-6 CASSLAGGQGGEKLFF
NA TRBJ1-3 TRBV4-2 CASSQEGGASGNTIYF
NA TRBJ1-3 TRBV10-3 CAISALPGNTIYF
NA TRBJ2-2 TRBV18 CASSTLAGGELFF
NA TRBJ1-2 TRBV6-2/TRBV6-3 CASSTLGLPSNYGYTF
NA TRBJ2-1 TRBV5-4 CASSLSQGAVEQFF
NA TRBJ2-2 TRBV9 CASSVDSGGAGTGELFF
NA TRBJ1-5 TRBV28 CASRTGSNQPQHF
NA TRBJ1-2 TRBV20-1 CSAGDSSGYTF
NA TRBJ2-1 TRBV10-3 CAISESGLAENNEQFF
NA TRBJ2-3 TRBV24-1 CATGEDTQYF
NA TRBJ2-7 TRBV6-5 CASSYGGSPYEQYF
NA TRBJ1-2 TRBV9 CASSVDKGKGGYTF
NA TRBJ2-7 TRBV25-1 CASSEPPVARPLYEQYF
few TRBJ1-1 TRBV7-2 CASSSDRSTEAFF
NA TRBJ1-1 TRBV7-2 CASSGRGDTEAFF
NA TRBJ1-5 TRBV5-1 CASSAGTGGPNQPQHF
NA TRBJ1-1 TRBV30 CAWRSGQVNTEAFF
NA TRBJ2-7 TRBV6-2/TRBV6-3 CASSYLGVATYEQYF
NA TRBJ2-2 TRBV2 CASSEWGTGELFF